This entry lists 10 T cell receptor beta chains sequenced from one sample in a study of blood T cell repertoires in COVID-19. This table comes from immunoSEQ multiplex PCR, and its TCRdb copy is limited to in-frame clones, with some not included. The data hold more than 300,000 clones, with about 90% observed a single time. Sequenced material: peripheral blood. The receptors stem from a woman in her 40s with COVID-19, enrolled during active disease.

The chain uses TRBV27 and TRBJ2-2; D possibly corresponds to TRBD2 (5 bases). CDR3 length equals 13 residues. V was trimmed by 11 bases and J by 3 bases, leaving 13 bases between them. Germline-derived CDR1 and CDR2 are MNHEY and SMNVEV (reference sequence). The CDR3 nucleotides are TGTGCCTCTGAACAGCGGTACACCGGGGAGCTGTTTTTT. Translation gives CASEQRYTGELFF.

The chain has TRBV27 and TRBJ1-6; D gene uncertain. The germline V and J ends were trimmed by 0 bases and 10 bases, with 7 bases remaining between them. This CDR3 region has 13 residues. CDR1 and CDR2 from the germline V gene are MNHEY and SMNVEV (reference sequence). The chain's CDR3 is CASSLSRVSPLHF. The DNA for the CDR3 is TGTGCCAGCAGTTTATCGAGGGTGTCACCCCTCCACTTT.

The rearrangement links TRBV5-6 to TRBJ2-4; D might be TRBD1 (5 bases). The V end was cut by 4 bases, the J end by 0 bases, with 14 bases between. The CDR3 runs 16 residues. CDR1 SGHDT and CDR2 YYEEEE come from the germline V gene. The CDR3 DNA reads TGTGCCAGCAGCGTACAGGACGAAAGAGCCAAAAACATTCAGTACTTC. It specifies CASSVQDERAKNIQYF.

This sequence joins TRBV6-2 or TRBV6-3 and TRBJ1-1, with D unresolved. Trimming cost V 6 bases and J 1 base, with 9 bases left between them. CDR1 MNHEY and CDR2 SVGEGT come from the germline V gene. This CDR3 contains 13 residues. The CDR3 coding sequence is TGTGCCAGCAGCTGGGCAGGGAACACTGAAGCTTTCTTT. It encodes CASSWAGNTEAFF.

A word on this clone: The junction does not match germline at one end; this may be a read error. V usage is TRBV29-1 and J usage is TRBJ1-6; 8 bases fit TRBD1. CDR1 SQVTM and CDR2 ANQGSEA come from the germline V gene. The CDR3 is 15 residues long. The CDR3 sequence: CGVWQGAPYNSPLHF. DNA for the CDR3: TGCGGCGTTTGGCAGGGGGCACCCTATAATTCACCCCTCCACTTT.

V usage is TRBV9 and J usage is TRBJ1-4; 10 bases are a match to TRBD1. The length of the CDR3 is 16 residues. Germline V gene sequence: CDR1 SGDLS, CDR2 YYNGEE. The V segment lost 3 bases and the J segment 2 bases; nucleotides outside the gene matches: 4. The CDR3 DNA reads as TGTGCCAGCAGCGGACAGGGGGCTGGGACTAATGAAAAACTGTTTTTT. This encodes CASSGQGAGTNEKLFF.

This chain links TRBV28 with TRBJ1-1; 9 nucleotides match TRBD1. The germline gives CDR1 MDHEN, CDR2 SYDVKM. This CDR3 has 17 residues. The ends lost 6 bases at V and 4 bases at J; junction bases unmatched: 15. CDR3 in amino acids: CASRNRGRWVPATEAFF. DNA for the CDR3: TGTGCCAGCAGAAACAGGGGGCGCTGGGTTCCCGCCACTGAAGCTTTCTTT.

This rearrangement joins TRBV2 to TRBJ1-1, with D possibly TRBD1 on 6 matching bases. Germline V gene data show CDR1 as SNHLY and CDR2 as FYNNEI. There are 13 residues in the CDR3. Deletions cut 7 bases from V and 2 bases from J, with 11 bases between. The CDR3 nucleotides read TGTGCCAGCATACTACAGGGCAACACTGAAGCTTTCTTT. Its translation: CASILQGNTEAFF.

This chain links TRBV19 with TRBJ1-2; possible D gene TRBD1, 5 bases. Germline CDR1 is LNHDA and CDR2 is SQIVND (reference sequence). The CDR3 has 15 amino acids. V lost 5 bases, J lost 4 bases, and 17 bases lay in between. The CDR3: CASSARERAGYGYTF. The CDR3 coding sequence is TGTGCCAGTAGTGCCAGGGAAAGGGCCGGCTATGGCTACACCTTC.

The chain joins TRBV7-9 to TRBJ1-1; D is possibly TRBD1 (5 bases). V was trimmed by 0 bases and J by 4 bases, leaving 15 bases between them. Germline V CDR1 and CDR2: SEHNR, FQNEAQ (reference sequence). This CDR3 contains 16 residues. The DNA of the CDR3 is TGTGCCAGCAGCTTAGCAATACCGGGGGAGATCACTGAAGCTTTCTTT. Amino acid sequence: CASSLAIPGEITEAFF.